Here is one T cell receptor beta chain with its context. The antigen this receptor binds is unknown. Base-call qualities are not available, and no considerably larger clone is one nucleotide away. At diagnosis, peripheral blood, uninvolved tumor-adjacent lung and tumor were collected and stored as a combination of fresh-frozen and FFPE material. For TCR repertoire profiling, blood samples were analyzed in the form of peripheral blood mononuclear cells. This sample is part of a study of T cells in localized non-small cell lung cancer (dated by TCRdb to the early 2020s). As for the study more broadly: Comparing tumors with uninvolved tumor-adjacent lungs, the study looked at the T cell repertoires of around 250 patients with early-stage NSCLC. The cohort was made up of around 240 treatment-naive NSCLC patients whose localized lung tumors had been resected. NSCLC patients had a mean age of approximately 66 years, and more than 120 were male and about a hundred female.

The germline V gene specifies SNHLY as CDR1 and FYNNEI as CDR2. The CDR3 covers 12 residues, taking in both the cysteine and the phenylalanine. CDR3 DNA is the only sequence kept; it has 36 bases, read in frame from the first base. A distance of 5 bases separates the germline ends of V and J, which lose 6 bases and 0 bases respectively. The immunoSEQ Assay was used to sequence TCR beta CDR3 regions from DNA. The authors' pipeline ran thus. To compute T cell density, TCR beta template counts were normalized to usable DNA, which was estimated by amplifying housekeeping genes. Richness was estimated with the preseqR package, extrapolating to 400,000 templates for PBMC samples and 120,000 templates for tissue samples. Clonality was defined as one minus Pielou's evenness. Differential abundance testing on productive amino-acid clonotypes, with a minimum total count of 5 and an alpha of 0.1, was used to identify tissue-enriched TCRs. The Jaccard Index and the Morisita Overlap Index were used to quantify repertoire overlap between compartments. GLIPH grouped TCR beta CDR3s together with public tetramer-defined viral CDR3s, and a viral motif had to include at least three viral sequences and also show V-gene enrichment. The immuneACCESS repertoire file appears here via TCRdb, limited to in-frame rearrangements. These files lack a portion of the clones; in checked studies, under half of the deficit traces to unresolved V genes, and the cause of the others is not known. The D gene and trimming were derived from the DNA, and the V and J assignments and clone size from that table. For this sample there are some 15,000 clones; over 75% appear just once. Around 30% of the sample rests with the top ten.

Summary of the overall study and its limitations: Longer overall survival was associated with higher T cell density in blood, whereas shorter survival was associated with higher clonality in adjacent lung. Since the design was exploratory, TCR variables were selected using unadjusted p-values with no false-discovery rate correction. A median of approximately 50 of the top 100 tumor clones turned up in the paired uninvolved adjacent lung, and some 28 of those clones also ranked among the top 100 of that same adjacent lung. Because multi-region sequencing of the tumors was not done, intratumor heterogeneity could not be ruled out. Uninvolved tumor-adjacent lung showed the highest T cell clonality, higher than tumor, which suggests more focused antigenic responses in the uninvolved tumor-adjacent lung.

The V and J genes are TRBV2 and TRBJ1-2, with the identity of the D gene unclear. This clonotype was obtained from a male donor aged 60 or older with stage I lung adenocarcinoma. This specimen consisted of peripheral blood, obtained before any cancer treatment. The CDR3 region reads CASRSANYGYTF. The DNA sequence reads TGTGCCAGCAGGTCGGCTAACTATGGCTACACCTTC.